The 23 T cell receptor beta chains below were found in one sample sequenced in a study of response to subunit inactivated influenza vaccine. TCRdb re-analysed the RT-PCR reads in MiXCR, keeping a single row per CDR3 protein. Of around 320,000 distinct CDR3 sequences listed, approximately 20% are singletons. The sequences come from PBMCs from blood, collected about 20 months after vaccination. Receptor source: a man aged 45 to 70 who received an inactivated influenza vaccine.

The chain joins TRBV30 to TRBJ1-6, with TRBD1 matching 9 bases. Per the germline V gene, CDR1 is GTSNPN and CDR2 is SVGIG (reference sequence). V was clipped by 4 bases and J by 8 bases; unmatched bases: 3. The length of the CDR3 is 13 residues. The CDR3 nucleotides are TGTGCCTGGACGGACAGGGGTTATTCACCCCTCCACTTT. It yields the protein CAWTDRGYSPLHF.

This clonotype was seen more than once but under ten times. This chain links TRBV10-2 with TRBJ1-4; D possibly corresponds to TRBD1 (5 bases). The CDR3 sequence is 14 residues long. V dropped 3 bases and J dropped 7 bases, with 12 bases sitting between them. CDR1 and CDR2 (germline): WSHSY, SAAADI. Here the CDR3 DNA reads TGCGCCAGCAGTGAAGCAGGGAGGGGTGAAAAACTGTTTTTT. It specifies CASSEAGRGEKLFF.

V is TRBV5-1 and J is TRBJ2-4; TRBD2 matches at 8 bases. The germline CDR1 and CDR2 sequences are SGHRS and YFSETQ. The J segment lost 7 bases and the V segment lost 1 base, leaving 4 bases of the junction unmatched. The CDR3 runs 14 residues. This CDR3 is CASSLNSGTNIQYF. The CDR3 DNA is TGCGCCAGCAGCTTGAATAGCGGGACTAACATTCAGTACTTC.

This clonotype was counted a few times. The chain couples TRBV29-1 to TRBJ2-1; D is unresolved. The CDR3 has 12 residues. Trimming shortened V by 4 bases and J by 5 bases, and 9 bases separated the two germline ends. The germline V gene encodes CDR1 SQVTM and CDR2 ANQGSEA. CDR3 residues: CSVVLVNNEQFF. The CDR3 bases are TGCAGCGTTGTTTTGGTGAACAATGAGCAGTTCTTC.

J is TRBJ2-1 and V is TRBV12-3 or TRBV12-4, with D possibly TRBD2 on 6 matching bases. The CDR3 extends over 14 amino acids. Trimming left V 7 bases short and J 0 bases short, with 10 bases between. DNA for the CDR3: TGTGCCAGCACTGACGGGAGCTCCTACAATGAGCAGTTCTTC. Its protein is CASTDGSSYNEQFF.

There are a few counts of this clonotype. The chain carries TRBV20-1 and TRBJ1-6; TRBD1 might be the D (6 bases). The V and J ends lost 0 bases and 10 bases respectively, with 19 bases between them. CDR1 is DFQATT, CDR2 SNEGSKA, per germline (reference sequence). The CDR3 is 16 residues long. The CDR3 DNA sequence: TGCAGTGCTAGAGAAGCATCGGGGCCTCAGGGGTCACCCCTCCACTTT. This gives the protein CSAREASGPQGSPLHF.

There are a few counts of this clonotype. This chain connects TRBV20-1 to TRBJ2-7, with 11 positions matching TRBD1. Germline lookup yields CDR1 DFQATT and CDR2 SNEGSKA (reference sequence). This CDR3 is 15 amino acids long. V was pared by 0 bases and J by 5 bases, with 6 bases of the junction left unmatched. This CDR3 reads CSARDPGQGDHEQYF. CDR3 coding DNA: TGCAGTGCTAGAGACCCGGGACAGGGGGACCACGAGCAGTACTTC.

This clonotype was seen a few times. V is TRBV7-8 and J is TRBJ2-7; D could derive from TRBD1 or TRBD2 (6 bases each). CDR3 length equals 17 residues. V lost 0 bases and J 0 bases, leaving 15 bases between the germline ends. Germline lookup yields CDR1 SGHVS and CDR2 FQNEAQ. The CDR3 bases are TGTGCCAGCAGCTTAGCGACTAGGACAGTTAACTCCTACGAGCAGTACTTC. Translating it yields CASSLATRTVNSYEQYF.

On this clonotype itself: This may stem from a read error, because a much larger clone lies one nucleotide away. The chain has TRBV20-1 and TRBJ2-2, with 8 bases that match TRBD2. This CDR3 is 14 amino acids long. The germline V gene has CDR1 DFQATT and CDR2 SNEGSKA (reference sequence). The CDR3 loop is CSAREAGVDGEVFF. DNA of the CDR3: TGCAGTGCTAGAGAAGCGGGAGTTGACGGGGAGGTGTTTTTT.

This clonotype was seen a handful of times. This rearrangement joins TRBV4-2 to TRBJ1-1, with D possibly TRBD1 on 6 matching bases. The V end was cut by 4 bases, the J end by 3 bases, with 18 bases between. The CDR3 runs 16 residues. The germline V gene encodes CDR1 LGHNA and CDR2 YNFKEQ. CDR3 residues: CASSRGNAGADTEAFF. CDR3 nucleotides: TGTGCCAGCAGCCGAGGAAATGCGGGGGCTGACACTGAAGCTTTCTTT.

J is TRBJ2-7 and V is TRBV4-2; 8 nucleotides agree with TRBD1. V gave up 0 bases and J gave up 4 bases; unmatched junction bases: 8. This CDR3 has 16 amino acids. Germline V lookup: CDR1 LGHNA, CDR2 YNFKEQ. For the CDR3, the DNA is TGTGCCAGCAGCCAAGAATCAGGGGGCGCGATATACGAGCAGTACTTC. Translated, it gives CASSQESGGAIYEQYF.

This clonotype turned up a few times. The chain combines TRBV4-3 with TRBJ1-1; tentatively, D is TRBD1 (5 bases). Trimming removed 4 bases at V and 1 base at J, with 10 bases between. Looked up from germline, CDR1 is LGHNA and CDR2 is YSLEER. CDR3 length equals 14 residues. The CDR3 DNA sequence: TGCGCCAGCAGCCGAGAAGACAGGAACACTGAAGCTTTCTTT. This translates into CASSREDRNTEAFF.

The chain uses TRBV20-1 and TRBJ2-6; 8 positions agree with TRBD1. The germline V gene has CDR1 DFQATT and CDR2 SNEGSKA (reference sequence). V shed 3 bases and J 0 bases; nucleotides not matched to a gene: 4. CDR3 length equals 16 residues. The CDR3 is CSASDRGISGANVLTF. Here the CDR3 DNA reads TGCAGTGCTAGCGACAGGGGAATCTCTGGGGCCAACGTCCTGACTTTC.

The V call is TRBV14, the J call TRBJ2-1; 8 nucleotides agree with TRBD2. J gave up 7 bases and V 1 base, and 3 bases lay outside the gene matches. Germline CDR1 is SGHDN and CDR2 is FVKESK. There are 14 residues in the CDR3. Here the CDR3 DNA reads TGTGCCAGCAGCCAAGCGGGGGGGCCTAATGAGCAGTTCTTC. It encodes CASSQAGGPNEQFF.

This clonotype has a handful of counts. The chain has TRBV19 and TRBJ1-1; TRBD1 might be the D (5 bases). The germline gives CDR1 LNHDA, CDR2 SQIVND (reference sequence). Trimming left V 1 base short and J 0 bases short, with 12 bases between. The CDR3 consists of 16 residues. CDR3 sequence (DNA): TGTGCCAGTAGTATAGTGGGGACCCGCATGAACACTGAAGCTTTCTTT. Its translation is CASSIVGTRMNTEAFF.

The chain carries TRBV11-2 and TRBJ2-1; maybe TRBD2 (5 bases). V gave up 3 bases and J gave up 9 bases, with 15 bases separating them. CDR1 and CDR2 (germline): SGHAT, FQNNGV. This CDR3 comprises 14 residues. As DNA, the CDR3 is TGTGCCAGCAGCTTTATAAAGGATGGGAGTGAGCAGTTCTTC. It is translated as CASSFIKDGSEQFF.

This clonotype was counted a few times. The rearrangement links TRBV9 to TRBJ1-6, with D unclear. Germline values: CDR1 SGDLS, CDR2 YYNGEE. V lost 0 bases and J 0 bases, leaving 7 bases between the germline ends. The CDR3 covers 16 residues. The CDR3 DNA is TGTGCCAGCAGCGTAGGCGTAAGCTCCTATAATTCACCCCTCCACTTT. This gives the protein CASSVGVSSYNSPLHF.

This rearrangement joins TRBV12-3 or TRBV12-4 to TRBJ2-3; TRBD2 is a possible D gene (5 bases). This CDR3 is built from 15 residues. V shed 5 bases and J shed 1 base, with 13 bases lying between them. DNA of the CDR3: TGTGCCAGCAGTACAGCGGAGGCCCGCACAGATACGCAGTATTTT. Translated: CASSTAEARTDTQYF.

The chain recombines TRBV27 with TRBJ1-5; 7 bases agree with TRBD1. Germline CDR1 is MNHEY and CDR2 is SMNVEV (reference sequence). This CDR3 contains 16 residues. The J segment lost 9 bases and the V segment lost 2 bases, leaving 13 bases of the junction unmatched. This chain's CDR3 is CASSLRGTVSTWPQHF. Here the CDR3 DNA reads TGTGCCAGCAGTTTAAGGGGGACAGTTTCTACATGGCCCCAGCATTTT.

The chain employs TRBV4-2 and TRBJ2-7; D call uncertain. Germline V CDR1 and CDR2: LGHNA, YNFKEQ. This CDR3 is 13 amino acids long. Trimming stripped 0 bases from V and 0 bases from J, with 3 bases between. The CDR3 DNA reads as TGTGCCAGCAGCCAAGATCGCTCCTACGAGCAGTACTTC. Translation: CASSQDRSYEQYF.

The chain joins TRBV20-1 to TRBJ2-2; D is uncertain. Trimming cost V 7 bases and J 2 bases, with 11 bases left between them. This CDR3 contains 13 residues. Germline CDR1 and CDR2: DFQATT and SNEGSKA (reference sequence). The CDR3 DNA sequence: TGCAGTGTTGGAAAGAGCAACACCGGGGAGCTGTTTTTT. This translates into CSVGKSNTGELFF.

The J gene is TRBJ1-5, the V gene TRBV19; no reliable D call. The CDR3 has 12 residues. Germline values: CDR1 LNHDA, CDR2 SQIVND (reference sequence). Trimming stripped 9 bases from V and 6 bases from J, with 12 bases between. Here the CDR3 reads CASREHGQPQHF. The CDR3 bases are TGTGCCAGCCGGGAACACGGTCAGCCCCAGCATTTT.

The chain combines TRBV5-1 with TRBJ2-5, with 7 bases fitting TRBD1. The CDR3 is 15 amino acids. Germline trimming cut 1 base from V and 5 bases from J; bases unmatched to any gene: 8. The V gene's germline CDR1 is SGHRS and CDR2 YFSETQ. In DNA form, the CDR3 reads TGCGCCAGCAGCTTGCATGGCAGGGGGAAGGAGACCCAGTACTTC. Translated: CASSLHGRGKETQYF. Supplemented by reference TRBV5-1 and TRBJ2-5, the full variable domain reads KAGVTQTPRYLIKTRGQQVTLSCSPISGHRSVSWYQQTPGQGLQFLFEYFSETQRNKGNFPGRFSGRQFSNSRSEMNVSTLELGDSALYLCASSLHGRGKETQYFGPGTRLLVL.